The next 18 T cell receptor beta chains were all read from a single sample in a study of blood T cell repertoires in COVID-19. Assay: immunoSEQ multiplex PCR; the TCRdb copy retains only in-frame clones and omits some. The table shows some 220,000 clones, with approximately 87% occurring only once. The sequencing sample was made of PBMCs or T cells enriched from blood (not recorded which). All receptors derive from a woman between 50 and 59 years old in a cohort exposed to, infected with or recovered from COVID-19 (not recorded which).

The chain recombines TRBV2 with TRBJ1-2; D call uncertain. The germline gives CDR1 SNHLY, CDR2 FYNNEI. The CDR3 extends over 11 amino acids. The ends were cut back, 7 bases at V and 4 bases at J, with 7 bases in the middle. DNA of the CDR3: TGTGCCAGCACTTACAGCTATGGCTACACCTTC. This gives the protein CASTYSYGYTF. Full variable domain (remainder filled in from reference TRBV2 and TRBJ1-2): EPEVTQTPSHQVTQMGQEVILRCVPISNHLYFYWYRQILGQKVEFLVSFYNNEISEKSEIFDDQFSVERPDGSNFTLKIRSTKLEDSAMYFCASTYSYGYTFGSGTRLTVV.

This chain links TRBV5-5 with TRBJ2-7, with a tentative D call TRBD1 (6 bases). V was shortened by 0 bases and J by 6 bases, with 13 bases between the two germline ends. Germline CDR1 reads SGHKS; CDR2 reads YYEKEE (reference sequence). CDR3 size: 14 residues. CDR3 amino acids: CASSLERGIREQYF. CDR3 DNA: TGTGCCAGCAGCTTGGAAAGGGGGATTCGCGAGCAGTACTTC. The complete variable domain, with remaining parts taken from reference TRBV5-5 and TRBJ2-7, reads DAGVTQSPTHLIKTRGQQVTLRCSPISGHKSVSWYQQVLGQGPQFIFQYYEKEERGRGNFPDRFSARQFPNYSSELNVNALLLGDSALYLCASSLERGIREQYFGPGTRLTVT.

The chain links TRBV6-5 to TRBJ1-2; D remains ambiguous. V lost 3 bases to trimming and J lost 6 bases, with 11 bases between them. The CDR3 runs 13 residues. CDR1 MNHEY and CDR2 SVGAGI come from the germline V gene. CDR3 amino acids: CASSYVGYHGYTF. DNA of the CDR3: TGTGCCAGCAGTTATGTCGGGTACCATGGCTACACCTTC.

This clone has just a few counts. The chain joins TRBV6-1 to TRBJ1-2; TRBD1 agrees at 9 bases. This CDR3 contains 16 residues. V gave up 4 bases and J gave up 8 bases; unmatched junction bases: 14. Germline values: CDR1 MNHNS, CDR2 SASEGT. The CDR3 region has the DNA TGTGCCAGCAGTGTGCTACCGGGACAGGGATCGCAGGGCTACACCTTC. Translated: CASSVLPGQGSQGYTF.

The J gene is TRBJ2-1, the V gene TRBV28, with D perhaps TRBD1 (6 bases). CDR1 is MDHEN and CDR2 is SYDVKM in the germline V gene. Trimming cost V 6 bases and J 5 bases, with 8 bases left between them. This CDR3 is built from 12 residues. The CDR3 sequence: CASRDSNNEQFF. In DNA, the CDR3 is TGTGCCAGCAGGGACAGTAACAATGAGCAGTTCTTC.

V and J are TRBV6-2 or TRBV6-3 and TRBJ2-2; 7 nucleotides line up with TRBD2. CDR1 is MNHEY, CDR2 SVGEGT, per germline. After removal of 2 bases from V and 4 bases from J, the junction contained 10 bases not matched to a gene. The CDR3 runs to 17 residues. CDR3 coding DNA: TGTGCCAGCAGTTACGGGAGGGGCGGCTGGAGCACCGGGGAGCTGTTTTTT. Translated, it gives CASSYGRGGWSTGELFF.

The sample holds one count of this clone. V usage is TRBV7-8 and J usage is TRBJ1-6, with D perhaps matching TRBD1 (5 bases). V lost 2 bases and J 8 bases, leaving 10 bases between the germline ends. Germline loops: CDR1 SGHVS, CDR2 FQNEAQ. The CDR3 covers 14 residues. CDR3 loop: CASSLLGGDSPLHF. In DNA form, the CDR3 reads TGTGCCAGCAGCTTATTGGGGGGTGATTCACCCCTCCACTTT.

The rearrangement uses TRBV5-1 and TRBJ1-1, with a weak D call TRBD1 (6 bases). Trimming cost V 0 bases and J 0 bases, with 9 bases left between them. Germline values: CDR1 SGHRS, CDR2 YFSETQ. This CDR3 comprises 15 residues. This CDR3 reads CASSLAGAMNTEAFF. The CDR3 region has the DNA TGCGCCAGCAGCTTGGCAGGGGCCATGAACACTGAAGCTTTCTTT.

Only one count was recorded for this clone. V usage is TRBV6-1 and J usage is TRBJ1-6, with TRBD1 identical over 7 bases. The V gene end was trimmed by 4 bases and the J gene end by 0 bases; junction bases not matched to a gene: 12. Germline V lookup: CDR1 MNHNS, CDR2 SASEGT. There are 19 residues in the CDR3. This CDR3 is CASSGYQGVLRSYNSPLHF. As DNA, the CDR3 is TGTGCCAGCAGTGGCTACCAGGGGGTCCTCCGCTCCTATAATTCACCCCTCCACTTT.

This clone was detected ten times or more. The genes are TRBV19 and TRBJ2-7, with a tentative D call TRBD1 (6 bases). The CDR3 has 14 amino acids. The V end lost 2 bases, the J end lost 0 bases, and 8 bases lay between the germline ends. Germline V lookup: CDR1 LNHDA, CDR2 SQIVND (reference sequence). This CDR3 reads CASSIQGISYEQYF. CDR3 sequence (DNA): TGTGCCAGTAGTATACAGGGGATCTCCTACGAGCAGTACTTC.

This clone was counted once. The CDR3 sequence: CASSGTGRGTEAFF. CDR3 bases: TGTGCCAGCAGTGGGACAGGGAGGGGGACTGAAGCTTTCTTT. V usage is TRBV2 and J usage is TRBJ1-1, with 8 bases lining up with TRBD1. The germline gives CDR1 SNHLY, CDR2 FYNNEI. V lost 4 bases and J lost 5; bases outside the gene matches: 6. The CDR3 is 14 amino acids.

This chain links TRBV4-3 with TRBJ1-4; perhaps TRBD1 as D (6 bases). Between the trimmed V and J ends, which lost 0 bases and 8 bases, there was a span of 13 bases. Per germline, CDR1 LGHNA and CDR2 YSLEER. This CDR3 comprises 15 residues. CDR3 coding DNA: TGCGCCAGCAGCCAAGACAACAGGGAAGACGAAAAACTGTTTTTT. Its protein is CASSQDNREDEKLFF.

This chain connects TRBV27 to TRBJ1-1; D not certain. This CDR3 region has 15 residues. CDR1 and CDR2 (germline): MNHEY, SMNVEV (reference sequence). The V gene lost 6 bases and the J gene lost 1 base, with 15 bases spanning the gap. The CDR3 bases are TGTGCCAGCAGCTTTCTCCGCCGGTGGAACACTGAAGCTTTCTTT. Protein product: CASSFLRRWNTEAFF.

The chain uses TRBV4-3 and TRBJ2-3, with a tentative D call TRBD2 (6 bases). Germline V gives CDR1 LGHNA, CDR2 YSLEER. The V and J ends lost 0 bases and 1 base respectively, with 14 bases between them. The CDR3 consists of 17 residues. The CDR3 DNA reads as TGCGCCAGCAGCCAAGATCGGGCGGGGTCGGGCACAGATACGCAGTATTTT. It codes for CASSQDRAGSGTDTQYF.

This clone was picked up a small number of times. The V and J genes are TRBV5-5 and TRBJ2-7; D might be TRBD2 (5 bases). Trimming pared 4 bases from V and 6 bases from J, leaving 17 bases between. CDR1 and CDR2 from the germline V gene are SGHKS and YYEKEE (reference sequence). The CDR3 is 14 amino acids. Here the CDR3 DNA reads TGTGCCAGCAGCCGAGGTAGCGTGGAGGCCGAGCAGTACTTC. Translating it yields CASSRGSVEAEQYF. Based on the CDR3 plus reference TRBV5-5 and TRBJ2-7, the full variable domain is DAGVTQSPTHLIKTRGQQVTLRCSPISGHKSVSWYQQVLGQGPQFIFQYYEKEERGRGNFPDRFSARQFPNYSSELNVNALLLGDSALYLCASSRGSVEAEQYFGPGTRLTVT.

V usage is TRBV3-1 (or the pseudogene TRBV3-2) and J usage is TRBJ1-6; a weak D match, TRBD1 (6 bases). V was pared by 7 bases and J by 7 bases, with 23 bases between. CDR1 LGHDT and CDR2 YNNKEL come from the germline V gene (reference sequence). The CDR3 extends over 17 amino acids. The CDR3, as DNA: TGTGCCAGCACCAGATCCGGGACACGAACTACAAATTCACCCCTCCACTTT. Translation: CASTRSGTRTTNSPLHF.

This rearrangement joins TRBV7-2 to TRBJ2-5; TRBD2 agrees at 10 bases. Germline V gene sequence: CDR1 SGHTA, CDR2 FQGNSA. The V gene end was trimmed by 3 bases and the J gene end by 2 bases; junction bases not matched to a gene: 6. CDR3 length: 16 residues. The CDR3, as DNA: TGTGCCAGCAGCTTCTTTCTAGCGGGGGATCAAGAGACCCAGTACTTC. Residues: CASSFFLAGDQETQYF. Complete variable domain (other parts from reference TRBV7-2 and TRBJ2-5): GAGVSQSPSNKVTEKGKDVELRCDPISGHTALYWYRQSLGQGLEFLIYFQGNSAPDKSGLPSDRFSAERTGGSVSTLTIQRTQQEDSAVYLCASSFFLAGDQETQYFGPGTRLLVL.

This clone was counted a single time. This chain connects TRBV3-1 (or the pseudogene TRBV3-2) to TRBJ2-3; 10 bases fit TRBD2. Germline V gives CDR1 LGHDT, CDR2 YNNKEL (reference sequence). V lost 2 bases and J lost 6; bases outside the gene matches: 11. CDR3 length: 17 amino acids. This chain's CDR3 is CASSQRIGLAVVDTQYF. The CDR3 nucleotides are TGTGCCAGCAGCCAAAGAATAGGACTAGCGGTTGTCGATACGCAGTATTTT.